This TCR beta chain was identified in a study of graft-versus-host responses after intestinal transplantation. With respect to this clone: Antigen specificity is unknown.

The assay was immunoSEQ multiplex PCR, and TCRdb's table has in-frame clones only and misses some. This sample has fewer than 150,000 clones, with roughly 92% found just once. Specimen: unstimulated CD4+ T cells sorted from spleen or lymph node cells, collected before intestinal transplant. This clonotype was obtained from a human donor who received an intestinal transplant.

This CDR3 is CATGGDRVSYEQYF. Written as DNA, the CDR3 is TGTGCCACCGGAGGGGACAGGGTCTCCTACGAGCAGTACTTC. The chain joins TRBV2 to TRBJ2-7, with 9 bases that match TRBD1. Trimming at V came to 10 bases and at J to 0 bases, leaving 7 bases not matched to a gene. The CDR3 spans 14 residues. Per germline, CDR1 SNHLY and CDR2 FYNNEI.